This TCR beta chain originates from a study of blood T cell repertoires in COVID-19. CDR1 is SEHNR and CDR2 is FQNEAQ in the germline V gene (reference sequence). The CDR3 loop spans 12 amino acids. V was clipped by 2 bases and J by 5 bases, with 6 bases between them. Clinical histories supplied by participants themselves formed the basis of cohort assignment. Profiled with immunoSEQ multiplex PCR; TCRdb holds only in-frame clones, not every one. Counted here are some 190,000 clones, 86% occurring once; the ten biggest clones make up just under 25%. The chain has TRBV7-9 and TRBJ1-1, with D unclear. The specimen was PBMCs or T cells enriched from blood (not recorded which). This TCR derives from a woman aged 40 to 50 in a cohort exposed to, infected with or recovered from COVID-19 (not recorded which). The CDR3: CASSLPVTEAFF. The CDR3 DNA is TGTGCCAGCAGCTTACCAGTGACTGAAGCTTTCTTT.